This T cell receptor beta chain is drawn from a study of identifying expanded T cells in peripheral blood. Findings of the study overall: Clone count variance between roughly 2-week samples rose with total template count. Over approximately two and four weeks, about 15 and 18 clones changed, versus around 1.3 between replicates.

With regard to this clone: Its antigen remains unknown.

Collection occurred without any documented infections or immune events in donors. Clones were read by immunoSEQ multiplex PCR, and TCRdb kept only the in-frame ones, dropping some. The repertoire holds roughly 120,000 clones, with 88% as singletons. The sequenced sample was blood. This TCR came from a person aged 18-70 years in good health.

CDR3 DNA: TGTGCCAGCAGTTTATCCGCTAGCGGGAGAGCTGAGCAGTTCTTC. It codes for CASSLSASGRAEQFF. This chain uses TRBV28 with TRBJ2-1; TRBD2 matches at 10 bases. CDR3 size: 15 residues. Trimming took 1 base from V and 9 from J; bases not matched to a gene: 6. CDR1 and CDR2 from the germline V gene are MDHEN and SYDVKM.